This TCR beta chain emerged from a study of Ad26.COV2.S vaccination and SARS-CoV-2 variants. Profiling relied on immunoSEQ multiplex PCR, and the TCRdb table lists in-frame clones only, not all of them. The sample contains roughly 320,000 clones, around 86% of which appear only once. The germline V and J ends were trimmed by 0 bases and 3 bases, with 6 bases remaining between them. The germline V gene has CDR1 SGHRS and CDR2 YFSETQ. CDR3 size: 13 residues. Stated treatment: about 20 received Ad26.COV2.S at low or high dose, single or two shots; 5 received placebo; per-sample allocation not given. Day 63 following the first vaccine or placebo injection was when the samples were taken.

Sequencing was performed on peripheral blood, taken in a trial of Ad26.COV2.S vaccine versus placebo. The chain uses TRBV5-1 and TRBJ2-5, with D unresolved. This TCR was sampled from a person between 18 and 65 years old who received the Ad26.COV2.S COVID-19 vaccine or a placebo. The CDR3 region has the DNA TGCGCCAGCAGCTTGGCAATCAAAGAGACCCAGTACTTC. Translation gives CASSLAIKETQYF. The full variable domain, in which reference TRBV5-1 and TRBJ2-5 provide the parts outside the CDR3, is KAGVTQTPRYLIKTRGQQVTLSCSPISGHRSVSWYQQTPGQGLQFLFEYFSETQRNKGNFPGRFSGRQFSNSRSEMNVSTLELGDSALYLCASSLAIKETQYFGPGTRLLVL.